This TCR beta chain stems from a study of T-cell reconstitution after alpha-beta-depleted transplantation in children (dated by TCRdb to about 2016). About the study as a whole: Using TCR repertoire profiling, the study followed T-cell immune reconstitution in a quantitative way in children after TCRalphabeta/CD19-depleted allogeneic hematopoietic cell transplantation. Results and caveats for the whole study, not just this receptor: Over the following months the frequencies of hyperexpanded clones went down, and after one year T-cell counts and TCRbeta diversity were mostly credited to newly produced T cells. Apparently early alphabetaT-cell count recovery about two months after transplant reportedly relied on only several hundred rapidly expanded clones derived from non-depleted graft cells. In some patients, high TCRbeta diversity at day 60 was attributed to recipient T cells and intrathymic progenitors that had survived conditioning.

According to the study, the label for this sample's treatment or condition signals: allogeneic hematopoietic cell transplantation with graft depleted of TCRalphabeta T cells and CD19 B cells. TCRalphabeta/CD19-depleted allogeneic hematopoietic cell grafts were given to the transplant recipients, all of whom were children. Library method: PCR. TCRdb lists the instrument as Illumina HiSeq 2500. To normalize quantification of the TCRbeta repertoire, the TCR libraries were built with molecular barcoding that relied on unique molecular identifiers. The raw public reads went through TCRdb reprocessing: fastp at Q25, MiXCR clone calling, in-frame beta chains kept. Entries are consolidated by CDR3 protein sequence, retaining the most common genes and DNA. Present in this sample are about 600,000 distinct CDR3 sequences, over 10% of which were seen just once. The ten largest clones capture approximately 2.1% of the sample.

The table lists this clonotype with a few counts. It lacks a known antigen. Qualities for individual bases were not recorded, and no much larger clone is one base off. The sample consisted of PBMCs, mostly from graft donor cells, taken 360 days after TCRalphabeta/CD19-depleted stem cell transplant. The source is a male patient younger than 18 who had a stem cell transplant for acute myeloid leukemia, so the T cells may come from the graft donor.

The DNA sequence follows: TGTGCCAGCAGTTACAGGGGGCGCGGCTATGGCTACACCTTC. Translated, it reads CASSYRGRGYGYTF. The sequence joins TRBV12-3 or TRBV12-4 to TRBJ1-2, with 9 middle bases fitting TRBD1. After removal of 4 bases from V and 4 bases from J, the junction retains 4 bases not matched to a gene. The CDR3 covers 14 residues, taking in both the cysteine and the phenylalanine. The only DNA kept is the CDR3, 42 bases in frame from the first base.